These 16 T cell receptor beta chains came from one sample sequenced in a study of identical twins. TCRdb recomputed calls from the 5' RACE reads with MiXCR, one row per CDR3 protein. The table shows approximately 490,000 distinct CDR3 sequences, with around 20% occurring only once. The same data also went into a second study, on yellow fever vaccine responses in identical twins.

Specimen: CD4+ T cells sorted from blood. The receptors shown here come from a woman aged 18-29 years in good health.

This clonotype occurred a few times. The CDR3 DNA sequence: TGCAGCGTTACCGGGACAGAAGGCTACACCTTC. Amino acid sequence: CSVTGTEGYTF. The V gene is TRBV29-1, the J gene TRBJ1-2, with TRBD1 matching over 7 bases. Germline V gives CDR1 SQVTM, CDR2 ANQGSEA. J was trimmed by 8 bases and V by 5 bases; bases with no gene match: 5. This CDR3 region has 11 residues.

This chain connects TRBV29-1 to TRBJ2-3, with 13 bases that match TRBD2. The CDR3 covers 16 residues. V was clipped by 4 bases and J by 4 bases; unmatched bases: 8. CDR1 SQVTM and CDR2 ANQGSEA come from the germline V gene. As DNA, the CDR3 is TGCAGCGTTGGCCCAGGACTAGCGGGAGTGGCAGATACGCAGTATTTT. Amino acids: CSVGPGLAGVADTQYF.

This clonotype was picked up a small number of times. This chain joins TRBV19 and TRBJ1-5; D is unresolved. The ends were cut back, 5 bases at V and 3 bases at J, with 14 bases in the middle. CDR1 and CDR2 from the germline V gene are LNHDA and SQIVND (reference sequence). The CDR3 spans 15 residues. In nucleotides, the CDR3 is TGTGCCAGTAGTTTAGGGCAGTTCGCCAATCAGCCCCAGCATTTT. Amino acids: CASSLGQFANQPQHF.

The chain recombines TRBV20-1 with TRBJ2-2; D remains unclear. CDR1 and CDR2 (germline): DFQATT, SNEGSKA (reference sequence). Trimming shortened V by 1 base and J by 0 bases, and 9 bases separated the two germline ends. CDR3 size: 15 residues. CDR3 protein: CSARGRIANTGELFF. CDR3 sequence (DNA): TGCAGTGCTAGAGGACGGATCGCGAACACCGGGGAGCTGTTTTTT.

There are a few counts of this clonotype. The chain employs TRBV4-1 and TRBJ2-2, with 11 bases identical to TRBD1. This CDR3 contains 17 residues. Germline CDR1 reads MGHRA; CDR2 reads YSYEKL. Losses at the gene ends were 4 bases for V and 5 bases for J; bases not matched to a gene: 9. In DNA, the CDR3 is TGCGCCAGCAGCCCACACGGACAGGGGGCTTTGACCGGGGAGCTGTTTTTT. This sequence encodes CASSPHGQGALTGELFF.

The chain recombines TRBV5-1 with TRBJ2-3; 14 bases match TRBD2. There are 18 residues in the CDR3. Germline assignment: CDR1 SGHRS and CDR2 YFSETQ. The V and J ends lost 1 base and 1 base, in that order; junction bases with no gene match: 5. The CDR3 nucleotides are TGCGCCAGCAGCTTGACCGGACTAGCGGGAGGTCGCACAGATACGCAGTATTTT. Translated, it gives CASSLTGLAGGRTDTQYF.

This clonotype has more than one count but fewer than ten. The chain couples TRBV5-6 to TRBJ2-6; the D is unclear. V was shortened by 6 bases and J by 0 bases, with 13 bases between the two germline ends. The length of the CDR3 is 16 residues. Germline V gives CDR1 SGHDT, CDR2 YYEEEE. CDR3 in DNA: TGTGCCAGCACCCCCTTTTGGAGCTCTGGGGCCAACGTCCTGACTTTC. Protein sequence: CASTPFWSSGANVLTF.

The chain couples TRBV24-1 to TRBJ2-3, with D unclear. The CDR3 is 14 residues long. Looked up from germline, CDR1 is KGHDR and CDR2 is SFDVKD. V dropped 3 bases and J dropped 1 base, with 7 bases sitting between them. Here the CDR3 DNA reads TGTGCCACCAGTGATGTCGACCGCACAGATACGCAGTATTTT. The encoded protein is CATSDVDRTDTQYF.

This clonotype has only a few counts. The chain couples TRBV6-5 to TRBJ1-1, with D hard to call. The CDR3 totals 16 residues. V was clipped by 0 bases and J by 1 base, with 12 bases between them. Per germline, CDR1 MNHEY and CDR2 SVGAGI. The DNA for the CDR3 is TGTGCCAGCAGTTACTCATATGTGTCCCAGAACACTGAAGCTTTCTTT. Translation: CASSYSYVSQNTEAFF.

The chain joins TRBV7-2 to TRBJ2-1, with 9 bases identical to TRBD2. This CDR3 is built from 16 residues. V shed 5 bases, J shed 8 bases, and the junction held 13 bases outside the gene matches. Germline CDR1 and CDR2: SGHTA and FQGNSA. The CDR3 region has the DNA TGTGCCAGCAGCAATATTAGGCTAGCGGGAAGCGATGAGCAGTTCTTC. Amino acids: CASSNIRLAGSDEQFF. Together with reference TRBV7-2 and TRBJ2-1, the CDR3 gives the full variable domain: GAGVSQSPSNKVTEKGKDVELRCDPISGHTALYWYRQSLGQGLEFLIYFQGNSAPDKSGLPSDRFSAERTGGSVSTLTIQRTQQEDSAVYLCASSNIRLAGSDEQFFGPGTRLTVL.

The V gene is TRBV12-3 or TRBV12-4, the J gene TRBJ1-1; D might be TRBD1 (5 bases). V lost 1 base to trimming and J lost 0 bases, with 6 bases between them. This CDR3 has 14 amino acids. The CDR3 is CASSLGDVNTEAFF. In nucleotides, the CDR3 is TGTGCCAGCAGTTTAGGGGACGTGAACACTGAAGCTTTCTTT.

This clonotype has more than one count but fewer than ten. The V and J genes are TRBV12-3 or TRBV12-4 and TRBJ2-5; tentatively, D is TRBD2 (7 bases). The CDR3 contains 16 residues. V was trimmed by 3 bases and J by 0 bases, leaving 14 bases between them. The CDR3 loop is CASSLGGGLYQETQYF. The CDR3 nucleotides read TGTGCCAGCAGTTTGGGCGGGGGCCTGTACCAAGAGACCCAGTACTTC.

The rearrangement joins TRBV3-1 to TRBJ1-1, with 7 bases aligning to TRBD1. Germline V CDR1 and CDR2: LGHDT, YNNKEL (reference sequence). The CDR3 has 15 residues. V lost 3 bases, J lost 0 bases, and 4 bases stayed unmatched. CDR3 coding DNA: TGTGCCAGCAGCCATCAGACAGGGATGAACACTGAAGCTTTCTTT. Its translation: CASSHQTGMNTEAFF.

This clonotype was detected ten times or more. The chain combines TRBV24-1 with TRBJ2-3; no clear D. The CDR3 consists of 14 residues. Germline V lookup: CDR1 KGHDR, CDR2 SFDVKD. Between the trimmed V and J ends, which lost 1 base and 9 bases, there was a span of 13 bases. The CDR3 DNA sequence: TGTGCCACCAGTGATTTACTCGGCTCACAGACGCAGTATTTT. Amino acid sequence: CATSDLLGSQTQYF.

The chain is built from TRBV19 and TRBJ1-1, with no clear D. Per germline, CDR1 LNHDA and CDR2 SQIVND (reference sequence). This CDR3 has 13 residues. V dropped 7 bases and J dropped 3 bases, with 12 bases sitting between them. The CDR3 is CASMSREDTEAFF. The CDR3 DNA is TGTGCCAGTATGTCGAGGGAGGACACTGAAGCTTTCTTT.

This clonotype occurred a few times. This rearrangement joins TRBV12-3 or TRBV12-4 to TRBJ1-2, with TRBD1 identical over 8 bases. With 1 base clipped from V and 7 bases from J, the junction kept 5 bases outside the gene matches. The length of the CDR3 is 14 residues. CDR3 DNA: TGTGCCAGCAGTTTAGGGACAGGGACTGGTGGCTACACCTTC. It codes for CASSLGTGTGGYTF.